The sequence of this T cell receptor (beta chain) was determined in a study of T cell responses to AZD1222 COVID-19 vaccine. The CDR3 loop spans 12 amino acids. Per the germline V gene, CDR1 is LNHDA and CDR2 is SQIVND (reference sequence). The J segment lost 3 bases and the V segment lost 10 bases, leaving 5 bases of the junction unmatched. The table came from immunoSEQ multiplex PCR; TCRdb's copy has only in-frame clones and leaves some out. The sample has 100,000 or so clones; roughly 82% are singletons. The sequencing used peripheral blood, collected on day 0 of AZD1222 vaccination. The TCR comes from an adult in good health. This chain links TRBV19 with TRBJ2-7, with 8 bases aligning to TRBD2. The CDR3 here is CATAGGVYEQYF. The CDR3 DNA sequence: TGTGCCACTGCCGGGGGGGTCTACGAGCAGTACTTC. Full variable domain (missing parts from reference TRBV19 and TRBJ2-7): DGGITQSPKYLFRKEGQNVTLSCEQNLNHDAMYWYRQDPGQGLRLIYYSQIVNDFQKGDIAEGYSVSREKKESFPLTVTSAQKNPTAFYLCATAGGVYEQYFGPGTRLTVT.